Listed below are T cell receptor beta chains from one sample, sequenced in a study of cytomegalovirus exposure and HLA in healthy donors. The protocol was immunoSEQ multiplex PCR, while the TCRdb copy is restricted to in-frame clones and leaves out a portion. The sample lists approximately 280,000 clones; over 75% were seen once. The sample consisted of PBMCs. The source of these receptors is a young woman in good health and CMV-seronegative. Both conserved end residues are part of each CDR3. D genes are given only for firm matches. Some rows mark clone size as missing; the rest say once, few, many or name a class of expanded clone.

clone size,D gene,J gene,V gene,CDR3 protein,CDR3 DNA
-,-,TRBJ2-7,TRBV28,CASIGTKRDDYYEQYF,TGTGCCAGCATCGGGACAAAGAGGGATGACTACTACGAGCAGTACTTC
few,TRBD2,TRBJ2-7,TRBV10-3,CAISEYGTSGTYEQYF,TGTGCCATCAGTGAGTATGGGACTAGCGGAACCTACGAGCAGTACTTC
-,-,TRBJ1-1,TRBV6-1,CASSEKGMNTEAFF,TGTGCCAGCAGTGAAAAGGGGATGAACACTGAAGCTTTCTTT
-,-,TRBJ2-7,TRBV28,CASYRFPYEQYF,TGTGCCAGCTATAGATTTCCCTACGAGCAGTACTTC
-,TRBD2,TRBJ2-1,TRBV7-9,CASSHGIGLAGFNEQFF,TGTGCCAGCAGCCACGGAATCGGACTAGCGGGATTCAATGAGCAGTTCTTC
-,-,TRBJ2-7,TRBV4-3,CASSQGAGADPSYEQYF,TGCGCCAGCAGCCAAGGGGCTGGGGCAGACCCTTCCTACGAGCAGTACTTC
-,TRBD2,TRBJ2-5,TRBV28,CASSLIGEGTQYF,TGTGCCAGCAGTTTGATTGGGGAGGGGACCCAGTACTTC
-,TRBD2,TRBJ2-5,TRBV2,CASSPTSGSETQYF,TGTGCCAGCAGTCCGACTAGCGGGAGTGAGACCCAGTACTTC
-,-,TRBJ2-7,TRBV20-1,CSARAGEQYF,TGCAGTGCCAGGGCGGGGGAGCAGTACTTC
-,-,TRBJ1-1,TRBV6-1,CASSEAWGRYTEAFF,TGTGCCAGCAGTGAAGCCTGGGGGAGGTACACTGAAGCTTTCTTT
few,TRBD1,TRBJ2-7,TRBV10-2,CASRRDSYYEQYF,TGCGCCAGCCGCCGGGACAGCTACTACGAGCAGTACTTC
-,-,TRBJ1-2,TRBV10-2,CASSEGGVGGYTF,TGCGCCAGCAGTGAAGGAGGAGTCGGTGGCTACACCTTC
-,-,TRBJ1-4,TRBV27,CASATGFVEKLFF,TGTGCCAGCGCCACAGGGTTTGTTGAAAAACTGTTTTTT
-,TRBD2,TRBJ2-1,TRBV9,CASSVALAAYNEQFF,TGTGCCAGCAGCGTAGCACTAGCGGCATACAATGAGCAGTTCTTC
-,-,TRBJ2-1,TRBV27,CASSLAGSSYNEQFF,TGTGCCAGCAGTTTAGCGGGTAGCTCCTACAATGAGCAGTTCTTC
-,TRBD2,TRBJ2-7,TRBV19,CASSIGLAGGTASYEQYF,TGTGCCAGTAGTATAGGACTAGCGGGAGGTACGGCGTCCTACGAGCAGTACTTC
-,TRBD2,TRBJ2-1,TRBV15,CATSRGPGLAAGEQFF,TGTGCCACCAGCAGAGGCCCCGGACTAGCGGCGGGTGAGCAGTTCTTC
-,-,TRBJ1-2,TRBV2,CARAAGREDGYTF,TGTGCCAGAGCGGCTGGGAGAGAGGATGGCTACACCTTC
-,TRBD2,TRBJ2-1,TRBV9,CASNREAVNEQFF,TGTGCCAGCAACCGGGAGGCCGTGAATGAGCAGTTCTTC
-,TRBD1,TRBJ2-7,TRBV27,CASSYGTPGQGSYEQYF,TGTGCCAGCAGTTATGGTACCCCGGGACAGGGTTCCTACGAGCAGTACTTC